This T cell receptor (beta chain) was captured by sequencing in a study of T cell repertoires in cytomegalovirus infection. Overall study context: Epitope selection comprised recently identified HLA-C-restricted CMV epitopes and well-studied HLA-B-restricted CMV epitopes. Indications of both CMV infection and matching HLA type were provided by public TCR beta signatures. Study conclusions and caveats: CMV-specific TCR beta clonotypes restricted by HLA-C were the ones dominating the ex vivo response.

Points on this clonotype: Antigen specificity is unknown.

TCRdb processed the reads anew with MiXCR; each CDR3 protein has one entry. Here the sample spans hundreds of thousands of distinct CDR3 sequences, around 35% being singletons. In germline, CDR1 is DFQATT, CDR2 SNEGSKA (reference sequence). CDR3 size: 13 residues. Trimming cost V 5 bases and J 4 bases; bases outside gene matches: 5. The TCR comes from a human donor in good health (CMV status not recorded). Some clones in this sample may be carry-over from other donors' samples. Here the sequenced sample was cultured PBMCs, taken from culture after CMV antigen stimulation. V usage is TRBV20-1 and J usage is TRBJ1-1; the match to TRBD1 covers 9 bases. The CDR3 protein is CSASPGQGTEAFF. In nucleotides, the CDR3 is TGCAGTGCTTCTCCGGGACAGGGCACTGAAGCTTTCTTT.